A selection of T cell receptor beta chains follows, all from one sample in a study of blood T cell repertoires in COVID-19. Libraries were prepared by immunoSEQ multiplex PCR; TCRdb keeps only in-frame clonotypes and omits some of them. The data hold 490,000 or so clones, with roughly 88% observed a single time. The sequenced sample consisted of PBMCs or T cells enriched from blood (not recorded which). The receptors were sampled from a woman between 35 and 50 years old who had recovered from COVID-19. Both conserved end residues are part of each CDR3. The order of the fields is clone size, D gene, J gene, V gene, CDR3 DNA, CDR3 protein. A D gene is named only where the DNA matches it firmly. Where a row states a size, it is once, few, many or the class of an expanded clone; other rows omit it.

clone size: few
D gene: NA
J gene: TRBJ1-1
V gene: TRBV6-5
CDR3 DNA: TGTGCCATATCAACGGGGGTTGAAGCTTTCTTT
CDR3 protein: CAISTGVEAFF

clone size: NA
D gene: TRBD1
J gene: TRBJ1-1
V gene: TRBV7-9
CDR3 DNA: TGTGCCAGCAGCACCTACCAGGGGGCGCGAGTCGAAGCTTTCTTT
CDR3 protein: CASSTYQGARVEAFF

clone size: NA
D gene: NA
J gene: TRBJ1-2
V gene: TRBV5-6
CDR3 DNA: TGTGCCAGCGGCAGCTCAGGGTCCTACACCTTC
CDR3 protein: CASGSSGSYTF

clone size: NA
D gene: NA
J gene: TRBJ1-2
V gene: TRBV4-3
CDR3 DNA: TGCGCCAGCAGCCCAGAACTACCGGGACATACAGTATATGGCTACACCTTC
CDR3 protein: CASSPELPGHTVYGYTF

clone size: NA
D gene: TRBD2
J gene: TRBJ2-1
V gene: TRBV27
CDR3 DNA: TGTGCCAGCAGTTCTAAGACTAGCGTAAAATCCTACAATGAGCAGTTCTTC
CDR3 protein: CASSSKTSVKSYNEQFF

clone size: once
D gene: NA
J gene: TRBJ1-5
V gene: TRBV21-1
CDR3 DNA: TGTGCCAGCAGCAAAGTAGGGACAGGTGTTCACAATCAGCCCCAGCATTTT
CDR3 protein: CASSKVGTGVHNQPQHF

clone size: NA
D gene: NA
J gene: TRBJ2-2
V gene: TRBV11-2
CDR3 DNA: TGTGCCAGCAGCCCGCCTCGGAGTCTCCCCGGGGAGCTGTTTTTT
CDR3 protein: CASSPPRSLPGELFF

clone size: NA
D gene: NA
J gene: TRBJ1-4
V gene: TRBV29-1
CDR3 DNA: TGCAGCGTTGGGGGGAGGGTTGCAACTAATGAAAAACTGTTTTTT
CDR3 protein: CSVGGRVATNEKLFF

clone size: NA
D gene: NA
J gene: TRBJ1-1
V gene: TRBV6-5
CDR3 DNA: TGTGCCATCGCAGAGAACACTGAAGCTTTCTTT
CDR3 protein: CAIAENTEAFF

clone size: NA
D gene: NA
J gene: TRBJ1-4
V gene: TRBV7-9
CDR3 DNA: TGTGCCAGCAGCATAGGAGATGAGACAGATGAAAAACTGTTTTTT
CDR3 protein: CASSIGDETDEKLFF

clone size: NA
D gene: NA
J gene: TRBJ1-2
V gene: TRBV5-8
CDR3 DNA: TGTGCCAGCAGCCGACAGGCGGACTATGGCTACACCTTC
CDR3 protein: CASSRQADYGYTF

clone size: NA
D gene: NA
J gene: TRBJ2-1
V gene: TRBV7-2
CDR3 DNA: TGTGCCAGCAGCTCAGACTCCCGCTACAATGAGCAGTTCTTC
CDR3 protein: CASSSDSRYNEQFF

clone size: NA
D gene: NA
J gene: TRBJ2-2
V gene: TRBV24-1
CDR3 DNA: TGTGCCACCAGTGAACAAAACACCGGGGAGCTGTTTTTT
CDR3 protein: CATSEQNTGELFF

clone size: NA
D gene: NA
J gene: TRBJ1-5
V gene: TRBV19
CDR3 DNA: TGTGCCAGTAGTTGGGGGGACAATCAGCCCCAGCATTTT
CDR3 protein: CASSWGDNQPQHF

clone size: NA
D gene: NA
J gene: TRBJ1-1
V gene: TRBV21-1
CDR3 DNA: TGTGCCAGCATTTGTTTCGTCTCGGGGTTTACTGAAGCTTTCTTT
CDR3 protein: CASICFVSGFTEAFF

clone size: NA
D gene: TRBD2
J gene: TRBJ2-1
V gene: TRBV10-1
CDR3 DNA: TGCGCCAGCAGTGAGGGGACTAGCGGGAGAGACAATGAGCAGTTCTTC
CDR3 protein: CASSEGTSGRDNEQFF

clone size: few
D gene: NA
J gene: TRBJ1-2
V gene: TRBV11-2
CDR3 DNA: TGTGCCAGCAGCTTAACAGCTAACTATGGCTACACCTTC
CDR3 protein: CASSLTANYGYTF

clone size: NA
D gene: NA
J gene: TRBJ2-7
V gene: TRBV7-2
CDR3 DNA: TGTGCCAGCAGCTTGGACTCCGGAGACTCCTACGAGCAGTACTTC
CDR3 protein: CASSLDSGDSYEQYF

clone size: NA
D gene: TRBD2
J gene: TRBJ2-7
V gene: TRBV19
CDR3 DNA: TGTGCCAGTAGACCAAGCGGGAGCCCCCGAGAGCAGTACTTC
CDR3 protein: CASRPSGSPREQYF

clone size: NA
D gene: TRBD2
J gene: TRBJ2-7
V gene: TRBV11-2
CDR3 DNA: TGTGCCAGCAGCTTAGACCGCCCTAGCGGGAGCGAGCAGTACTTC
CDR3 protein: CASSLDRPSGSEQYF

clone size: NA
D gene: NA
J gene: TRBJ1-1
V gene: TRBV27
CDR3 DNA: TGTGCCAGCAGTTCAGGGGTTCGGAACACTGAAGCTTTCTTT
CDR3 protein: CASSSGVRNTEAFF

clone size: NA
D gene: NA
J gene: TRBJ2-5
V gene: TRBV10-2
CDR3 DNA: TGCGCCAGCAGACAGGGGAGGGAGACCCAGTACTTC
CDR3 protein: CASRQGRETQYF

clone size: NA
D gene: TRBD1
J gene: TRBJ1-5
V gene: TRBV7-6
CDR3 DNA: TGTGCCAGCAGCTTGCGACAGGGGGTGATTGAGCCCCAGCATTTT
CDR3 protein: CASSLRQGVIEPQHF

clone size: NA
D gene: TRBD1
J gene: TRBJ2-4
V gene: TRBV7-2
CDR3 DNA: TGTGCCAGCAGCCTCCCCGGGACAGGGAACATTCAGTACTTC
CDR3 protein: CASSLPGTGNIQYF

clone size: NA
D gene: NA
J gene: TRBJ2-3
V gene: TRBV25-1
CDR3 DNA: TGTGCCAGCAGTGGACCCGCTAGAGATACGCAGTATTTT
CDR3 protein: CASSGPARDTQYF

clone size: NA
D gene: NA
J gene: TRBJ2-5
V gene: TRBV19
CDR3 DNA: TGTGCCAGTAGAGGAACAGGGCGGGAGACCCAGTACTTC
CDR3 protein: CASRGTGRETQYF

clone size: NA
D gene: TRBD2
J gene: TRBJ2-1
V gene: TRBV5-4
CDR3 DNA: TGTGCCAGCAACTCTCGGGCTAGCGGGGCCTACAATGAGCAGTTCTTC
CDR3 protein: CASNSRASGAYNEQFF

clone size: NA
D gene: NA
J gene: TRBJ1-4
V gene: TRBV27
CDR3 DNA: TGTGCCAGCAGTCACAGGGTAGCAACTAATGAAAAACTGTTTTTT
CDR3 protein: CASSHRVATNEKLFF

clone size: NA
D gene: NA
J gene: TRBJ1-1
V gene: TRBV19
CDR3 DNA: TGTGCCAGTAGACAGGGTTTCGACACTGAAGCTTTCTTT
CDR3 protein: CASRQGFDTEAFF

clone size: NA
D gene: NA
J gene: TRBJ1-1
V gene: TRBV3-1/TRBV3-2
CDR3 DNA: TGTGCCAGCAGCCAAGCGGCGTTGCAGGTAAGCACTGAAGCTTTCTTT
CDR3 protein: CASSQAALQVSTEAFF

clone size: NA
D gene: TRBD2
J gene: TRBJ2-7
V gene: TRBV5-4
CDR3 DNA: TGTGCCAGCAGCCCTACTAGCGGCCCCTACGAGCAGTACTTC
CDR3 protein: CASSPTSGPYEQYF

clone size: NA
D gene: TRBD1
J gene: TRBJ1-1
V gene: TRBV5-5
CDR3 DNA: TGTGCCAGCAGCGGCCGTTTGACAGGGGGCGAATACGGGAACACTGAAGCTTTCTTT
CDR3 protein: CASSGRLTGGEYGNTEAFF

clone size: NA
D gene: NA
J gene: TRBJ1-1
V gene: TRBV3-1/TRBV3-2
CDR3 DNA: TGTGCCAGCAGCCAGGTACCGGACAGTGGCACTGAAGCTTTCTTT
CDR3 protein: CASSQVPDSGTEAFF

clone size: few
D gene: NA
J gene: TRBJ1-2
V gene: TRBV6-2/TRBV6-3
CDR3 DNA: TGTGCCAGCAGTTACTCGAGACAACGCAGTCTTGGCTACACCTTC
CDR3 protein: CASSYSRQRSLGYTF

clone size: NA
D gene: NA
J gene: TRBJ1-5
V gene: TRBV27
CDR3 DNA: TGTGCCAGCAGTTTACGGGGGGATCAGCCCCAGCATTTT
CDR3 protein: CASSLRGDQPQHF

clone size: NA
D gene: TRBD1
J gene: TRBJ2-5
V gene: TRBV27
CDR3 DNA: TGTGCCAGCAGTTTAAGGGACAGGGGATGGGAGACCCAGTACTTC
CDR3 protein: CASSLRDRGWETQYF

clone size: NA
D gene: NA
J gene: TRBJ1-2
V gene: TRBV10-2
CDR3 DNA: TGCGCCAGCGGGCAGGCTTTTAACTATGGCTACACCTTC
CDR3 protein: CASGQAFNYGYTF

clone size: NA
D gene: NA
J gene: TRBJ2-1
V gene: TRBV9
CDR3 DNA: TGTGCCAGCAGCGTATCTCCGGGCCCCACAGGCAATGAGCAGTTCTTC
CDR3 protein: CASSVSPGPTGNEQFF

clone size: NA
D gene: NA
J gene: TRBJ1-5
V gene: TRBV7-8
CDR3 DNA: TGTGCCAGCAGCTTAGCAGGAGGACCCGATCAGCCCCAGCATTTT
CDR3 protein: CASSLAGGPDQPQHF

clone size: NA
D gene: NA
J gene: TRBJ1-2
V gene: TRBV25-1
CDR3 DNA: TGTGCCAGCAGTGAATCCCATCCCTATGGCTACACCTTC
CDR3 protein: CASSESHPYGYTF

clone size: NA
D gene: TRBD1
J gene: TRBJ2-5
V gene: TRBV7-7
CDR3 DNA: TGTGCCAGCAGCATCGACAGGGGGCAAGAGACCCAGTACTTC
CDR3 protein: CASSIDRGQETQYF

clone size: once
D gene: TRBD2
J gene: TRBJ2-7
V gene: TRBV5-4
CDR3 DNA: TGTGCCAGCAGCTTGGATTCGGGAGGATCTCGAGAGCAGTACTTC
CDR3 protein: CASSLDSGGSREQYF

clone size: NA
D gene: NA
J gene: TRBJ1-1
V gene: TRBV29-1
CDR3 DNA: TGCAGCGTTGAACCAGGGGAGAACACTGAAGCTTTCTTT
CDR3 protein: CSVEPGENTEAFF

clone size: NA
D gene: NA
J gene: TRBJ1-1
V gene: TRBV6-5
CDR3 DNA: TGTGCCAGCAGTTACCTTCCAGGGCGGGGGAACACTGAAGCTTTCTTT
CDR3 protein: CASSYLPGRGNTEAFF